The 15 T cell receptor beta chains given below trace back to one sample, sequenced in a study of blood T cell repertoires in COVID-19. Some clones are missing from TCRdb's copy, which holds only in-frame ones; the method was immunoSEQ multiplex PCR. This sample has 70,000 to 90,000 clones, with roughly 86% found just once. The material sequenced was peripheral blood. The origin of the receptors is a man of 80 years or more with active or convalescent COVID-19.

The chain uses TRBV19 and TRBJ2-1; 8 nucleotides agree with TRBD2. The V segment lost 5 bases and the J segment 7 bases; nucleotides outside the gene matches: 13. The CDR3 runs to 16 residues. The germline CDR1 and CDR2 sequences are LNHDA and SQIVND (reference sequence). This CDR3 is CASSASGPRLGNEQFF. The CDR3 coding sequence is TGTGCCAGTAGTGCTAGCGGGCCCCGGTTGGGAAATGAGCAGTTCTTC.

The V gene is TRBV6-5, the J gene TRBJ1-2, with D tentatively TRBD1 (6 bases). The V gene's germline CDR1 is MNHEY and CDR2 SVGAGI. Trimming took off 5 bases at V and 7 bases at J, with 14 bases between the two ends. The CDR3 sequence is 13 residues long. CDR3 DNA sequence: TGTGCCAGCAGTCGACATCAGGGGATTGGCTACACCTTC. This gives the protein CASSRHQGIGYTF.

This chain connects TRBV9 to TRBJ2-1, with 7 nucleotides matching TRBD2. Germline-derived CDR1 and CDR2 are SGDLS and YYNGEE. J was trimmed by 2 bases and V by 1 base; bases with no gene match: 9. This CDR3 is 17 amino acids long. The CDR3 region has the DNA TGTGCCAGCAGCGTATACACAACGGGACTACCCTACAATGAGCAGTTCTTC. Its protein is CASSVYTTGLPYNEQFF. The full variable domain, with the rest looked up from reference TRBV9 and TRBJ2-1, is DSGVTQTPKHLITATGQRVTLRCSPRSGDLSVYWYQQSLDQGLQFLIQYYNGEERAKGNILERFSAQQFPDLHSELNLSSLELGDSALYFCASSVYTTGLPYNEQFFGPGTRLTVL.

The rearrangement joins TRBV5-6 to TRBJ1-2; 7 bases align to TRBD1. The CDR3 sequence is 16 residues long. J gave up 1 base and V 6 bases, and 12 bases lay outside the gene matches. CDR1 and CDR2 (germline): SGHDT, YYEEEE. The CDR3 DNA is TGTGCCAGCACCGCTAAACCGACAGGGATTAACTATGGCTACACCTTC. Residues: CASTAKPTGINYGYTF.

The V and J genes are TRBV14 and TRBJ2-3; D gene unclear. This CDR3 contains 13 residues. Germline V gene sequence: CDR1 SGHDN, CDR2 FVKESK. V lost 4 bases and J 1 base, leaving 6 bases between the germline ends. The DNA for the CDR3 is TGTGCCAGCAGCCCACTGGGCACAGATACGCAGTATTTT. This sequence encodes CASSPLGTDTQYF.

The J gene is TRBJ2-5, the V gene TRBV28, with 11 bases identical to TRBD2. Trimming at V came to 6 bases and at J to 5 bases, leaving 8 bases not matched to a gene. The CDR3 length is 15 residues. Looked up from germline, CDR1 is MDHEN and CDR2 is SYDVKM. This CDR3 reads CASSIAGGPKETQYF. The CDR3 DNA follows: TGTGCCAGCAGCATAGCGGGAGGGCCAAAGGAGACCCAGTACTTC. Full variable domain (outside the CDR3, taken from reference TRBV28 and TRBJ2-5): DVKVTQSSRYLVKRTGEKVFLECVQDMDHENMFWYRQDPGLGLRLIYFSYDVKMKEKGDIPEGYSVSREKKERFSLILESASTNQTSMYLCASSIAGGPKETQYFGPGTRLLVL.

The chain recombines TRBV28 with TRBJ2-2; the D gene is possibly TRBD2 (5 bases). This CDR3 contains 12 residues. Germline loops: CDR1 MDHEN, CDR2 SYDVKM. Deletions cut 7 bases from V and 5 bases from J, with 8 bases between. CDR3 coding DNA: TGTGCCAGCACCAAGCGGACCGGGGAGCTGTTTTTT. This gives the protein CASTKRTGELFF. The variable domain in full, with the rest retrieved from reference TRBV28 and TRBJ2-2, is DVKVTQSSRYLVKRTGEKVFLECVQDMDHENMFWYRQDPGLGLRLIYFSYDVKMKEKGDIPEGYSVSREKKERFSLILESASTNQTSMYLCASTKRTGELFFGEGSRLTVL.

V and J are TRBV6-5 and TRBJ2-1; D may be TRBD1 (6 bases). Germline V lookup: CDR1 MNHEY, CDR2 SVGAGI. V lost 2 bases and J 14 bases, leaving 13 bases between the germline ends. This CDR3 has 12 amino acids. CDR3 in amino acids: CASSYNRDEEFF. CDR3 nucleotides: TGTGCCAGCAGTTACAACAGGGACGAAGAGTTCTTC.

This clone showed up just once. This sequence joins TRBV6-6 and TRBJ1-1; D perhaps matches TRBD1 (5 bases). The CDR3 extends over 13 amino acids. Germline V gene data show CDR1 as MNHNY and CDR2 as SVGAGI (reference sequence). Trimming removed 4 bases at V and 4 bases at J, with 10 bases between. Here the CDR3 reads CASSSGSGTEAFF. CDR3 DNA: TGTGCCAGCAGTTCAGGGTCTGGCACTGAAGCTTTCTTT.

The genes are TRBV6-5 and TRBJ1-4; D possibly corresponds to TRBD1 (5 bases). The germline gives CDR1 MNHEY, CDR2 SVGAGI. The CDR3 is made up of 13 amino acids. Trimming removed 6 bases at V and 6 bases at J, with 11 bases between. CDR3 amino acids: CASRRPGDEKLFF. The CDR3 coding sequence is TGTGCCAGCAGGAGACCGGGGGATGAAAAACTGTTTTTT.

V and J are TRBV30 and TRBJ1-2; 8 bases match TRBD1. CDR3 length equals 14 residues. The germline gives CDR1 GTSNPN, CDR2 SVGIG (reference sequence). With 2 bases clipped from V and 2 bases from J, the junction kept 4 bases outside the gene matches. The CDR3 region has the DNA TGTGCCTGGAGTAAGACAGGGGCGAACTATGGCTACACCTTC. As protein: CAWSKTGANYGYTF.

The chain recombines TRBV7-8 with TRBJ1-2; the D is unclear. Per the germline V gene, CDR1 is SGHVS and CDR2 is FQNEAQ. Trimming took 5 bases from V and 3 from J, leaving 10 bases between them. The CDR3 spans 13 residues. The CDR3 here is CASSPRQDYGYTF. CDR3 sequence (DNA): TGTGCCAGCAGCCCTCGTCAGGACTATGGCTACACCTTC.

This clone appeared a single time. The DNA of the CDR3 is TGTGCCAGCAGTTACGCGGCTAAAGGGACTGATACGCAGTATTTT. Its protein product is CASSYAAKGTDTQYF. The chain has TRBV6-5 and TRBJ2-3; perhaps TRBD2 as D (6 bases). V was clipped by 2 bases and J by 6 bases, with 15 bases between them. Germline CDR1 reads MNHEY; CDR2 reads SVGAGI. The CDR3 spans 15 residues.

The chain employs TRBV5-1 and TRBJ1-4, with 7 bases aligning to TRBD1. Germline CDR1 is SGHRS and CDR2 is YFSETQ. J was trimmed by 5 bases and V by 4 bases; bases with no gene match: 11. CDR3 length: 16 residues. The CDR3 DNA reads as TGCGCCAGCAGCAAAGATTCCGGGACAGAAAATGAAAAACTGTTTTTT. Residues: CASSKDSGTENEKLFF. The whole variable domain, remainder taken from reference TRBV5-1 and TRBJ1-4, is KAGVTQTPRYLIKTRGQQVTLSCSPISGHRSVSWYQQTPGQGLQFLFEYFSETQRNKGNFPGRFSGRQFSNSRSEMNVSTLELGDSALYLCASSKDSGTENEKLFFGSGTQLSVL.

The chain is built from TRBV2 and TRBJ2-5; tentatively, D is TRBD1 (6 bases). CDR1 is SNHLY, CDR2 FYNNEI, per germline. The V end lost 2 bases, the J end lost 5 bases, and 12 bases lay between the germline ends. The CDR3 length is 14 residues. The CDR3 DNA follows: TGTGCCAGCAGTGAATGGGGACAAAGCGAGACCCAGTACTTC. It translates to CASSEWGQSETQYF.